These 21 T cell receptor beta chains share one sample of origin, sequenced in a study of OX40 agonist ivuxolimab in advanced cancers. The protocol was immunoSEQ multiplex PCR, while the TCRdb copy is restricted to in-frame clones and leaves out a portion. Of about 69,000 clones in the sample, 90% to 95% were seen once. The sequenced sample was CD4+ or CD8+ T cells sorted from blood, obtained in a trial of the OX40 agonist ivuxolimab. The receptor set was obtained from an adult with an advanced solid tumor such as melanoma, head and neck, liver or kidney cancer.

This rearrangement joins TRBV7-8 to TRBJ2-3, with 9 nucleotides matching TRBD1. Germline CDR1 reads SGHVS; CDR2 reads FQNEAQ. This CDR3 comprises 13 residues. The V segment lost 5 bases and the J segment 3 bases; nucleotides outside the gene matches: 0. The CDR3 sequence: CASSGQGTDTQYF. The CDR3 DNA follows: TGTGCCAGCAGCGGACAGGGGACAGATACGCAGTATTTT.

This chain links TRBV25-1 with TRBJ2-1, with a tentative D call TRBD2 (6 bases). Trimming shortened V by 2 bases and J by 3 bases, and 11 bases separated the two germline ends. Per germline, CDR1 MGHDK and CDR2 SYGVNS. The CDR3 is 15 amino acids. The CDR3 nucleotides are TGTGCCAGCAGTGAAGTGGCGGGGAGCTACAATGAGCAGTTCTTC. It encodes CASSEVAGSYNEQFF.

This clone occurred once. The chain uses TRBV4-2 and TRBJ2-2; the match to TRBD2 covers 8 bases. V shed 2 bases and J 3 bases; nucleotides not matched to a gene: 8. The CDR3 is 17 amino acids. Germline-derived CDR1 and CDR2 are LGHNA and YNFKEQ. CDR3 coding DNA: TGTGCCAGCAGCCAACCCGGGACTAGAGGTTACACCGGGGAGCTGTTTTTT. Protein: CASSQPGTRGYTGELFF.

This sequence joins TRBV11-2 and TRBJ2-7; the D gene is possibly TRBD2 (6 bases). Germline loops: CDR1 SGHAT, CDR2 FQNNGV. V was trimmed by 0 bases and J by 0 bases, leaving 9 bases between them. The CDR3 runs to 15 residues. This CDR3 is CASSLEGGASYEQYF. The CDR3 DNA is TGTGCCAGCAGCTTAGAAGGCGGGGCCTCCTACGAGCAGTACTTC. The variable domain in full, with the rest retrieved from reference TRBV11-2 and TRBJ2-7, is EAGVAQSPRYKIIEKRQSVAFWCNPISGHATLYWYQQILGQGPKLLIQFQNNGVVDDSQLPKDRFSAERLKGVDSTLKIQPAKLEDSAVYLCASSLEGGASYEQYFGPGTRLTVT.

This clone has only one observation. The V call is TRBV5-4, the J call TRBJ2-7, with 11 bases identical to TRBD2. There are 14 residues in the CDR3. The V gene's germline CDR1 is SGHNT and CDR2 YYREEE (reference sequence). Trimming at V came to 3 bases and at J to 7 bases, leaving 6 bases not matched to a gene. The DNA of the CDR3 is TGTGCCAGCAGCTCCTTAGCGGGAGGGGGAGAGCAGTACTTC. Protein product: CASSSLAGGGEQYF. Filled out from reference TRBV5-4 and TRBJ2-7, the complete variable domain reads ETGVTQSPTHLIKTRGQQVTLRCSSQSGHNTVSWYQQALGQGPQFIFQYYREEENGRGNFPPRFSGLQFPNYSSELNVNALELDDSALYLCASSSLAGGGEQYFGPGTRLTVT.

The chain recombines TRBV19 with TRBJ1-1; unclear D gene. Trimming removed 7 bases from V and 4 bases from J, with 13 bases in between. The CDR3 sequence is 13 residues long. Germline loops: CDR1 LNHDA, CDR2 SQIVND (reference sequence). The CDR3 coding sequence is TGTGCCAGTAACGGGGTAGACGGCACTGAAGCTTTCTTT. Amino acid sequence: CASNGVDGTEAFF.

In DNA, the CDR3 is TGTGCCACCAGCAGAGATAGGTCAGATACGCAGTATTTT. Protein sequence: CATSRDRSDTQYF. J is TRBJ2-3 and V is TRBV15; D is ambiguous. Germline V gene sequence: CDR1 LNHNV, CDR2 YYDKDF (reference sequence). This CDR3 has 13 residues. Trimming took 0 bases from V and 4 from J, leaving 5 bases between them.

There are a few counts of this clone. The CDR3 spells CASSPWADQPQHF. The DNA for the CDR3 is TGTGCCAGCTCACCATGGGCGGATCAGCCCCAGCATTTT. V and J are TRBV18 and TRBJ1-5, with unresolved D. The CDR3 is 13 amino acids. Germline V lookup: CDR1 KGHSH, CDR2 LQKENI. V was cut by 2 bases and J by 5 bases, with 7 bases left in between.

J is TRBJ2-3 and V is TRBV2; D is undetermined. Trimming stripped 8 bases from V and 0 bases from J, with 12 bases between. Germline CDR1 is SNHLY and CDR2 is FYNNEI. The CDR3 has 14 amino acids. In DNA form, the CDR3 reads TGTGCCAGCGCCCTAACGTTTAGCACAGATACGCAGTATTTT. Protein product: CASALTFSTDTQYF.

The V and J genes are TRBV20-1 and TRBJ2-1; TRBD1 matches 7 bases. The trim removed 6 bases at V and 6 bases at J, leaving 2 bases unmatched. The germline V gene encodes CDR1 DFQATT and CDR2 SNEGSKA (reference sequence). The CDR3 runs to 11 residues. CDR3 nucleotide sequence: TGCAGTGCGAACAGGGGCAATGAGCAGTTCTTC. Its protein is CSANRGNEQFF.

There are a few counts of this clone. The chain links TRBV19 to TRBJ1-4; no clear D gene. V was cut by 6 bases and J by 4 bases, with 12 bases left in between. The CDR3 extends over 14 amino acids. CDR1 and CDR2 (germline): LNHDA, SQIVND (reference sequence). The CDR3 region has the DNA TGTGCCAGTAGGATGGGCCCAAATAATGAAAAACTGTTTTTT. Translated: CASRMGPNNEKLFF.

The V and J genes are TRBV5-1 and TRBJ1-3; D perhaps matches TRBD1 (5 bases). The CDR3 extends over 15 amino acids. CDR1 and CDR2 from the germline V gene are SGHRS and YFSETQ. Trimming shortened V by 0 bases and J by 2 bases, and 9 bases separated the two germline ends. CDR3 sequence: CASSLDARAGNTIYF. The DNA for the CDR3 is TGCGCCAGCAGCTTGGACGCCAGGGCTGGAAACACCATATATTTT.

This clone was recorded once. The chain couples TRBV5-4 to TRBJ2-3; D is ambiguous. This CDR3 has 13 amino acids. Germline assignment: CDR1 SGHNT and CDR2 YYREEE (reference sequence). V was clipped by 0 bases and J by 2 bases, with 4 bases between them. The CDR3 DNA reads as TGTGCCAGCAGCTTGGCCCCCACAGATACGCAGTATTTT. It codes for CASSLAPTDTQYF.

The gene calls are TRBV2 and TRBJ1-2; D is unclear. The CDR3 totals 14 residues. V was clipped by 11 bases and J by 4 bases, with 20 bases between them. The germline CDR1 and CDR2 sequences are SNHLY and FYNNEI. The CDR3 loop is CAAVVADQIYGYTF. CDR3 sequence (DNA): TGTGCCGCAGTCGTGGCAGACCAAATCTATGGCTACACCTTC.

The V gene is TRBV2, the J gene TRBJ1-1; a possible D gene is TRBD1 (6 bases). From germline, CDR1 is SNHLY and CDR2 FYNNEI. Deletions cut 6 bases from V and 0 bases from J, with 11 bases between. The CDR3 consists of 14 residues. The CDR3 loop reads CASSVGHMNTEAFF. CDR3 nucleotides: TGTGCCAGCAGCGTGGGACACATGAACACTGAAGCTTTCTTT.

The V gene is TRBV27, the J gene TRBJ1-2; 8 bases are shared with TRBD1. CDR3 size: 13 residues. The germline CDR1 and CDR2 sequences are MNHEY and SMNVEV (reference sequence). The V and J ends lost 6 bases and 8 bases, in that order; junction bases with no gene match: 8. The chain's CDR3 is CASSATGVGGYTF. The CDR3 DNA reads TGTGCCAGCAGCGCGACAGGGGTGGGAGGCTACACCTTC.

The CDR3 region is CASSERGWGYGYTF. CDR3 nucleotide sequence: TGTGCCAGCAGTGAAAGGGGATGGGGCTATGGCTACACCTTC. This chain connects TRBV6-1 to TRBJ1-2, with D perhaps TRBD1 (5 bases). This CDR3 has 14 residues. Germline loops: CDR1 MNHNS, CDR2 SASEGT. V lost 2 bases to trimming and J lost 4 bases, with 11 bases between them.

The chain links TRBV5-1 to TRBJ2-3; D possibly corresponds to TRBD2 (6 bases). Trimming cost V 0 bases and J 1 base, with 12 bases left between them. The CDR3 has 16 residues. Germline-derived CDR1 and CDR2 are SGHRS and YFSETQ. The CDR3 DNA sequence: TGCGCCAGCAGCTTGGAGGGTGGAGGGGGCACAGATACGCAGTATTTT. It yields the protein CASSLEGGGGTDTQYF.

The chain couples TRBV7-9 to TRBJ1-1, with 8 bases that match TRBD1. The CDR3 contains 13 residues. J lost 10 bases, V lost 5 bases, and 9 bases had no gene match. In germline, CDR1 is SEHNR, CDR2 FQNEAQ (reference sequence). CDR3 residues: CASSTRTGNVAFF. The CDR3 DNA follows: TGTGCCAGCAGCACCCGGACAGGGAATGTAGCTTTCTTT.

This sequence joins TRBV2 and TRBJ1-1; D is unclear. Looked up from germline, CDR1 is SNHLY and CDR2 is FYNNEI. The V gene lost 7 bases and the J gene lost 3 bases, with 9 bases spanning the gap. This CDR3 is 12 amino acids long. The CDR3 is CASNSWDTEAFF. For the CDR3, the DNA is TGTGCCAGCAACAGTTGGGACACTGAAGCTTTCTTT.

This clone has only a few counts. The chain employs TRBV30 and TRBJ1-2; 7 bases match TRBD1. The CDR3 is made up of 16 amino acids. Germline V lookup: CDR1 GTSNPN, CDR2 SVGIG (reference sequence). With V trimmed by 3 bases and J by 8 bases, 18 bases remained unmatched. The CDR3 region has the DNA TGTGCCTGGAGGCCCGGCCAACAGAGGTTACAGGGGGGCTACACCTTC. This encodes CAWRPGQQRLQGGYTF.